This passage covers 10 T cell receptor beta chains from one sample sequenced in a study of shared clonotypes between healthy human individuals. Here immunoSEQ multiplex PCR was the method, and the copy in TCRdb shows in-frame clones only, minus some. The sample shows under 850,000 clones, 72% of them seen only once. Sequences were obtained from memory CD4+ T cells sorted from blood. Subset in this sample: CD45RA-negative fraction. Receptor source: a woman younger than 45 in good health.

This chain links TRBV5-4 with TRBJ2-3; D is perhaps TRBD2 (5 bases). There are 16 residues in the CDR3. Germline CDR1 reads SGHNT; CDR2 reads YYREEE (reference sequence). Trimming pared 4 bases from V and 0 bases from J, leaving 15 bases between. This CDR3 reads CASSPEVARSTDTQYF. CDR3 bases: TGTGCCAGCAGCCCGGAGGTGGCGAGAAGCACAGATACGCAGTATTTT.

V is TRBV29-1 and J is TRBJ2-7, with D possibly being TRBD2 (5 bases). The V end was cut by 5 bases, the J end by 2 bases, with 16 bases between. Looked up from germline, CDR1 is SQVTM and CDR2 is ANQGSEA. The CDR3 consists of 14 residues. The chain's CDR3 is CSVQTWTATYEQYF. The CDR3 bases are TGCAGCGTTCAAACATGGACTGCTACCTACGAGCAGTACTTC.

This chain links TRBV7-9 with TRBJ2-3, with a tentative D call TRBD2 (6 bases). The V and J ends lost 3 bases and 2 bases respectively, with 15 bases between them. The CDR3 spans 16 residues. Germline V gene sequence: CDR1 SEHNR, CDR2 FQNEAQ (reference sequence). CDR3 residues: CASSFLAGPYTDTQYF. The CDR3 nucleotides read TGTGCCAGCAGCTTCCTGGCGGGACCCTACACAGATACGCAGTATTTT.

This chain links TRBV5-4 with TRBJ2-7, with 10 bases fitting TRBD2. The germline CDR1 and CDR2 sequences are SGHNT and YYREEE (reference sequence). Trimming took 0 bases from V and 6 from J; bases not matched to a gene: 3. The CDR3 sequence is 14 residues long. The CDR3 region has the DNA TGTGCCAGCAGCTTGGAACTAGCGGGGATCGAGCAGTACTTC. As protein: CASSLELAGIEQYF.

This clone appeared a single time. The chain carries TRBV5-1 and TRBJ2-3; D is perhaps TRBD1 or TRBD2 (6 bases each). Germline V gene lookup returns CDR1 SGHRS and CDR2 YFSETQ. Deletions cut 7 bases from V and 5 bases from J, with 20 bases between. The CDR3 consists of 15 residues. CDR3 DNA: TGCGCCAGCCGATCTTACGGGGGCCAGGTAGATACGCAGTATTTT. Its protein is CASRSYGGQVDTQYF.

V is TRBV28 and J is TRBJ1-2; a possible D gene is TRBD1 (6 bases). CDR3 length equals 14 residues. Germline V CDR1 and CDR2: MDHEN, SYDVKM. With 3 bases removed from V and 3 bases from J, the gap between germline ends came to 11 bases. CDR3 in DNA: TGTGCCAGCAGTTTCCAGGGGACGGACTATGGCTACACCTTC. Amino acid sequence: CASSFQGTDYGYTF.

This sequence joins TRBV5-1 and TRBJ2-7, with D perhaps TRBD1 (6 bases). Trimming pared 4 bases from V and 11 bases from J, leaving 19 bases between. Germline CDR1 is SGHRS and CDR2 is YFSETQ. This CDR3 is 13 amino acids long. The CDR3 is CASSTQTGQEEYF. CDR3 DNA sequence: TGCGCCAGCAGCACACAGACAGGTCAGGAGGAGTACTTC. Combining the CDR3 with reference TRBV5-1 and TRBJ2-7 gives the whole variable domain KAGVTQTPRYLIKTRGQQVTLSCSPISGHRSVSWYQQTPGQGLQFLFEYFSETQRNKGNFPGRFSGRQFSNSRSEMNVSTLELGDSALYLCASSTQTGQEEYFGPGTRLTVT.

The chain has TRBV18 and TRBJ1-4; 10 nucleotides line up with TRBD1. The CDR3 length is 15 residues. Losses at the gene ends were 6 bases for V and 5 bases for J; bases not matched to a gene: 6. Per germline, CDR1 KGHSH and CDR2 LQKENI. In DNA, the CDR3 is TGTGCCAGCTCGCCTGACAGGGGGCTCAATGAAAAACTGTTTTTT. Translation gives CASSPDRGLNEKLFF.

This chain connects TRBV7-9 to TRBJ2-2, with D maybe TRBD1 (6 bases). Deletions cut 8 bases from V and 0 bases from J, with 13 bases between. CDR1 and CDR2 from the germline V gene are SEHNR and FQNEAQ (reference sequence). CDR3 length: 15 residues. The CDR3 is CASQGGRPNTGELFF. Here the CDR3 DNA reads TGTGCCAGCCAAGGGGGTCGGCCGAACACCGGGGAGCTGTTTTTT. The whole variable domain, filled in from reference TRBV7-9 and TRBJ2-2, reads DTGVSQNPRHKITKRGQNVTFRCDPISEHNRLYWYRQTLGQGPEFLTYFQNEAQLEKSRLLSDRFSAERPKGSFSTLEIQRTEQGDSAMYLCASQGGRPNTGELFFGEGSRLTVL.

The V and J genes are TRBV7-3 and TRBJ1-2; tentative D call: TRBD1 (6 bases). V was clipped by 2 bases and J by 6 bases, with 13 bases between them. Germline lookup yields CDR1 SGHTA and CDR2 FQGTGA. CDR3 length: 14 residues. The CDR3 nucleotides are TGTGCCAGCAGCTTAGTCCGGACAGCGAATGGCTACACCTTC. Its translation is CASSLVRTANGYTF.